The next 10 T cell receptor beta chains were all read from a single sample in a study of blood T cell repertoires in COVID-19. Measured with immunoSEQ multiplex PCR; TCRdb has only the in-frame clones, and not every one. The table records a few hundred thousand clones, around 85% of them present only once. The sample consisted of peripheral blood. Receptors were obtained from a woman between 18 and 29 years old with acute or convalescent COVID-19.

Here the CDR3 reads CASIRQGNTEAFF. The CDR3 bases are TGTGCCAGCATCCGACAGGGGAACACTGAAGCTTTCTTT. V is TRBV12-3 or TRBV12-4 and J is TRBJ1-1, with 7 bases fitting TRBD1. This CDR3 has 13 residues. The V segment lost 7 bases and the J segment 1 base; nucleotides outside the gene matches: 3.

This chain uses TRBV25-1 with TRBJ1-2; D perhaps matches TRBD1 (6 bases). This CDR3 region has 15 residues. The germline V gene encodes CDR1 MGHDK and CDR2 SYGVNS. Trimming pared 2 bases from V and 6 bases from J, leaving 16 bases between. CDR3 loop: CASSEPQGLADGYTF. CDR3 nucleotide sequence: TGTGCCAGCAGTGAACCCCAGGGGCTCGCGGATGGCTACACCTTC.

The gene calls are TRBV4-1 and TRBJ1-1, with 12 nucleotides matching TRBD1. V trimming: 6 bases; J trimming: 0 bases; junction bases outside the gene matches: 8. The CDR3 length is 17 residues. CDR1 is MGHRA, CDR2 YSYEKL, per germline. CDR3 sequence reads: CASRFRDRGPMNTEAFF. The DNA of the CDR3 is TGCGCCAGCAGATTCCGGGACAGGGGGCCCATGAACACTGAAGCTTTCTTT.

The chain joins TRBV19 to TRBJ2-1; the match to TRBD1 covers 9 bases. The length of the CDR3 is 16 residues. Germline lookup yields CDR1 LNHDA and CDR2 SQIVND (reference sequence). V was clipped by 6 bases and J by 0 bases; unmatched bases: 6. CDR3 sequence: CASSKTGGSSYNEQFF. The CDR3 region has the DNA TGTGCCAGTAGCAAGACAGGGGGGAGCTCCTACAATGAGCAGTTCTTC.

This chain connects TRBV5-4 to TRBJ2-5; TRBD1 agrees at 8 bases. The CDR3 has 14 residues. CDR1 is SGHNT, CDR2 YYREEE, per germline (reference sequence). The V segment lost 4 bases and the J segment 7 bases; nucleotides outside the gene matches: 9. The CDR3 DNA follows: TGTGCCAGCAGCCAGCGGACAGGGTCAGGGACCCAGTACTTC. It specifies CASSQRTGSGTQYF.

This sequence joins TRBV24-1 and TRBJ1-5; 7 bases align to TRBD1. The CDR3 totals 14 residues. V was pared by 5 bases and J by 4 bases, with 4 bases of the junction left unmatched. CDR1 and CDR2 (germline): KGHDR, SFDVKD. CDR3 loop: CATSGTGGNQPQHF. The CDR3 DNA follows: TGTGCCACCAGTGGGACAGGTGGGAATCAGCCCCAGCATTTT.

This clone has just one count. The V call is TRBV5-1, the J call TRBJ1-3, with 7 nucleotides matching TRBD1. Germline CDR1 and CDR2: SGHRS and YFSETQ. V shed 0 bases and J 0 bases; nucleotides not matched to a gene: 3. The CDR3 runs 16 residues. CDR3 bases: TGCGCCAGCAGCTTGGGGGGACAGCACTCTGGAAACACCATATATTTT. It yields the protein CASSLGGQHSGNTIYF.

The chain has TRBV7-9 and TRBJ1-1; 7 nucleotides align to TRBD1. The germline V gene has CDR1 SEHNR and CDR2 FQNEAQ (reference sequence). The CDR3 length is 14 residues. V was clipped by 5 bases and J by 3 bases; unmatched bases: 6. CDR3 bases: TGTGCCAGCAGCATCCGGGACAGCTACACTGAAGCTTTCTTT. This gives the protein CASSIRDSYTEAFF.

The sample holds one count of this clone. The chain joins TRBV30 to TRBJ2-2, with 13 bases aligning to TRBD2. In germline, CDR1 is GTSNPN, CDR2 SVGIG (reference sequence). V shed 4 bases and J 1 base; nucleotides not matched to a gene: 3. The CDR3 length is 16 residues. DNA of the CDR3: TGTGCCTGGATGGGACTAGCGGGGCTGAACACCGGGGAGCTGTTTTTT. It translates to CAWMGLAGLNTGELFF.

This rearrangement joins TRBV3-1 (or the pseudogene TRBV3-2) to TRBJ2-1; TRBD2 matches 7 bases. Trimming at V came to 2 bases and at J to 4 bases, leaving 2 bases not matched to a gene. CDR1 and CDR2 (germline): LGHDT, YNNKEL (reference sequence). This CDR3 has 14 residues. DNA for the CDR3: TGTGCCAGCAGCCAATCCGGGGGGTACAATGAGCAGTTCTTC. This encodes CASSQSGGYNEQFF.